These 3 T cell receptor beta chains share one sample of origin, sequenced in a study of identical twins. A single record per CDR3 protein comes from TCRdb applying MiXCR to the 5' RACE reads. The table records 150,000 or so distinct CDR3 sequences, 3.5% of them present only once. The specimen was memory T cells sorted from blood. Source of these receptors: a man between 18 and 29 years old in good health.

This clonotype was detected a few times. This chain uses TRBV7-9 with TRBJ2-1; tentatively, D is TRBD2 (6 bases). The CDR3 covers 13 residues. Looked up from germline, CDR1 is SEHNR and CDR2 is FQNEAQ (reference sequence). V was clipped by 1 base and J by 10 bases, with 11 bases between them. The CDR3 DNA follows: TGTGCCAGCAGCTTAGAGTACGGGAGCGAGCAGTTCTTC. This sequence encodes CASSLEYGSEQFF.

This clonotype was seen repeatedly, ten times or more. The rearrangement uses TRBV12-3 or TRBV12-4 and TRBJ2-2; the D gene is possibly TRBD2 (6 bases). Trimming stripped 5 bases from V and 1 base from J, with 11 bases between. The CDR3 totals 15 residues. The CDR3 DNA follows: TGTGCCAGCAGTCGAGCCGGGAGGAACACCGGGGAGCTGTTTTTT. Residues: CASSRAGRNTGELFF.

This clonotype was seen many times. This chain joins TRBV29-1 and TRBJ2-1; 8 bases fit TRBD1. The CDR3 loop spans 16 amino acids. V gave up 7 bases and J gave up 6 bases; unmatched junction bases: 17. Germline V lookup: CDR1 SQVTM, CDR2 ANQGSEA. DNA of the CDR3: TGCAGCGCCGATCGGGGTGGCAGGGGGCAGGTCAATGAGCAGTTCTTC. It is translated as CSADRGGRGQVNEQFF.